This T cell receptor beta chain was documented in a study of T cells in women clearing cervical HPV infection. Data came from immunoSEQ multiplex PCR; TCRdb stores just in-frame clones and leaves some out. Here the sample table reports around 22,000 clones. The sequence came from a woman between 18 and 70 years old with a cervical HPV16 infection that either progressed to CIN3+ or cleared (not recorded which). Material: blood buffy coat.

The CDR3 region is CSASGGLAGRTDTQYF. The sequenced part of the CDR3 DNA is TGCAGTGCTAGTGGCGGACTAGCGGGACGCACAGATACG. This chain connects TRBV20-1 to TRBJ2-3, with 12 bases lining up with TRBD2. The CDR3 end falls 3 residues outside the read, so it is completed with the germline J gene. Germline assignment: CDR1 DFQATT and CDR2 SNEGSKA (reference sequence). The CDR3 consists of 16 residues. J gave up 1 base and V 3 bases, and 5 bases lay outside the gene matches.